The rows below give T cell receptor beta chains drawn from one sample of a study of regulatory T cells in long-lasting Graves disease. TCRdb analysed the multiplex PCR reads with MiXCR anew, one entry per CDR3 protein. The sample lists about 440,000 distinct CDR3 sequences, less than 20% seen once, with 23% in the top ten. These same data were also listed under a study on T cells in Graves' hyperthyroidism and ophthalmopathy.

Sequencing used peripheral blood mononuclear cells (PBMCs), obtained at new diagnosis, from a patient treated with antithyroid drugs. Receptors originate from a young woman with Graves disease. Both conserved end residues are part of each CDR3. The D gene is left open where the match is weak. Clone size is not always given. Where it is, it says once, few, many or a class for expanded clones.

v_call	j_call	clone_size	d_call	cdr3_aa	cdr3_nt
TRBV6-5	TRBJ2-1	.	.	CASSYPTGLSYNEQFF	TGTGCCAGCAGTTACCCGACAGGCTTATCCTACAATGAGCAGTTCTTC
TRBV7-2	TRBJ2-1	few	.	CASSLGGALNNEQFF	TGTGCCAGCAGCTTAGGGGGGGCGCTTAACAATGAGCAGTTCTTC
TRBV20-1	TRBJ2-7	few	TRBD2	CSAREIAGEAYEQYF	TGCAGTGCTAGAGAAATAGCGGGTGAGGCCTACGAGCAGTACTTC
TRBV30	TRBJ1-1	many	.	CAWSVLKRVGTEAFF	TGTGCCTGGAGTGTACTGAAAAGGGTAGGAACTGAAGCTTTCTTT
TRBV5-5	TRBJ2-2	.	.	CASSLSRRGDTGELFF	TGTGCCAGCAGCTTGTCCCGGAGGGGGGACACCGGGGAGCTGTTTTTT
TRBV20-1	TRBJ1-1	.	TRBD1	CSAISDRATEAFF	TGCAGTGCTATTTCGGACAGGGCGACTGAAGCTTTCTTT
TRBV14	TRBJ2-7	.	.	CASSRGIWAARDF	TGTGCCAGCAGTCGAGGGATTTGGGCGGCCCGAGACTTC
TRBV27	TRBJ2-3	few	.	CASSLRAESRSRSTDTQYF	TGTGCCAGCAGTTTACGAGCCGAGTCGCGTAGCCGGTCCACAGATACGCAGTATTTT
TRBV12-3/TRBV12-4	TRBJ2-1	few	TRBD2	CASRPAGTTEQFF	TGTGCCAGCAGGCCCGCCGGGACTACTGAGCAGTTCTTC
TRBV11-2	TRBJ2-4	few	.	CASSGGFGDKNIQYF	TGTGCCAGCAGCGGGGGCTTTGGGGACAAAAACATTCAGTACTTC
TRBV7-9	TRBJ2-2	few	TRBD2	CASSLGPGLAGTGELFF	TGTGCCAGCAGCTTGGGTCCGGGACTAGCGGGCACCGGGGAGCTGTTTTTT
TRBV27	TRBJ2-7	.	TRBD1	CASSPGTGVRGQYF	TGTGCCAGCAGTCCCGGGACAGGGGTAAGGGGGCAGTACTTC
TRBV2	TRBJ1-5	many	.	CASSEMGAVQPQHF	TGTGCCAGCAGTGAAATGGGGGCGGTTCAGCCCCAGCATTTT
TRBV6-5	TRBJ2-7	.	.	CASSYFRNSYEQYF	TGTGCCAGCAGTTATTTCCGGAACTCCTACGAGCAGTACTTC
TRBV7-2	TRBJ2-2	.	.	CASSRDFSSGELFF	TGTGCCAGCAGCCGGGACTTTTCATCCGGGGAGCTGTTTTTT
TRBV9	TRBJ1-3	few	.	CASSVARGKSSGNTIYF	TGTGCCAGCAGCGTAGCGAGGGGGAAAAGCTCTGGAAACACCATATATTTT
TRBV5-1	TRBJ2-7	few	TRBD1	CASSYTGTGGSEQYF	TGCGCCAGCAGCTATACCGGGACAGGGGGCAGCGAGCAGTACTTC
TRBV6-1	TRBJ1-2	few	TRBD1	CASSDFRQGANGYTF	TGTGCCAGCAGTGATTTTAGGCAGGGGGCAAATGGCTACACCTTC
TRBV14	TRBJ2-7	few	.	CASSQTASYEQYF	TGTGCCAGCAGCCAGACAGCCTCCTACGAGCAGTACTTC
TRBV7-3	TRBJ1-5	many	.	CASSVPSEQPQHF	TGTGCCAGCAGCGTCCCGTCAGAGCAGCCCCAGCATTTT
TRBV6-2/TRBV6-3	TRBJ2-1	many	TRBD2	CASSWLAGYNEQFF	TGTGCCAGCAGTTGGCTAGCGGGCTACAATGAGCAGTTCTTC
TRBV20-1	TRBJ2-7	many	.	CSARFYEQYF	TGCAGTGCTAGATTCTACGAGCAGTACTTC
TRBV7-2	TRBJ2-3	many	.	CASSFTGTGDTQYF	TGTGCCAGCAGCTTTACCGGTACGGGGGATACGCAGTATTTT
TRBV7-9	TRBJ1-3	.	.	CASGNGNTIYF	TGTGCCAGCGGGAATGGAAACACCATATATTTT
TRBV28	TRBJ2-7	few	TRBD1	CASSPGTGGIYEQYF	TGTGCCAGCAGTCCCGGGACAGGGGGCATCTACGAGCAGTACTTC
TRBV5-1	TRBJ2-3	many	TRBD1	CASSLTGDRGPDTQYF	TGCGCCAGCAGCTTGACAGGGGATAGGGGCCCAGATACGCAGTATTTT
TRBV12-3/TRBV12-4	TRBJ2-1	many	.	CASSFGVTNEQFF	TGTGCCAGCAGTTTTGGCGTTACCAATGAGCAGTTCTTC
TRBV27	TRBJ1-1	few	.	CASSPLEKNTEAFF	TGTGCCAGCAGTCCCCTGGAAAAGAACACTGAAGCTTTCTTT
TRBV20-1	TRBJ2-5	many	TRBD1	CSARGPVDRVGETQYF	TGCAGTGCTAGGGGGCCGGTGGACAGGGTGGGGGAGACCCAGTACTTC
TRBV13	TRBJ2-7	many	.	CASSPGTTKYEQYF	TGTGCCAGCAGCCCCGGGACAACCAAGTACGAGCAGTACTTC
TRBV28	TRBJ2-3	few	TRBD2	CASSLGRAGGTDTQYF	TGTGCCAGCAGTTTAGGGAGGGCCGGAGGCACAGATACGCAGTATTTT
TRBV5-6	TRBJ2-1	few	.	CASSLRDTPYNEQFF	TGTGCCAGCAGCCTCCGGGACACCCCGTACAATGAGCAGTTCTTC
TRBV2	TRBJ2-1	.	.	CASSPPVRVLYNEQFF	TGTGCCAGCAGTCCCCCCGTGCGGGTTCTGTACAATGAGCAGTTCTTC
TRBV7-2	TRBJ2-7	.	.	CASSPRRGGVREQYF	TGTGCCAGCAGCCCCCGAAGAGGAGGTGTCCGGGAGCAGTACTTC
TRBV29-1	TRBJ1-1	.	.	CSVAPEARGTEAFF	TGCAGCGTAGCCCCGGAGGCTCGGGGCACTGAAGCTTTCTTT
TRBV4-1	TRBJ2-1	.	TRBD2	CASSQGVGGGGSYNEQFF	TGCGCCAGCAGCCAAGGGGTCGGCGGGGGGGGCTCCTACAATGAGCAGTTCTTC
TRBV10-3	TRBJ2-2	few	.	CATTWSKNTGELFF	TGTGCCACCACCTGGTCAAAGAACACCGGGGAGCTGTTTTTT